These T cell receptor beta chains were read from a single sample in a study of T-cell memory formation after mild COVID-19. MiXCR, run by TCRdb on the 5' RACE reads, gives a single entry per CDR3 protein. The sample includes 470,000 or so distinct CDR3 sequences, around 18% of them seen just once. Sequencing was done on a sample of PBMCs or a T cell subset sorted from them (not recorded which). These receptors all stem from an adult woman who had mild COVID-19 (a few samples of this study predate the infection). Cell type and time point are not known. Each CDR3 is given with its conserved first and last residue. The D gene is left open where the match is weak. Clone size is stated in some rows and not others, as once, few, many or a class when expanded.

clone size,J gene,D gene,V gene,CDR3 DNA,CDR3 protein
-,TRBJ2-5,TRBD2,TRBV9,TGTGCCAGCAGCGTAGCCCACCGGGAGGGGGAGACCCAGTACTTC,CASSVAHREGETQYF
few,TRBJ1-2,-,TRBV21-1,TGTGCCATCGGACAGGGGGCGCGTGGCTACACCTTC,CAIGQGARGYTF
-,TRBJ1-4,TRBD1,TRBV6-6,TGTGCCAGCAGTTCGGGACAGCTCAATGAAAAACTGTTTTTT,CASSSGQLNEKLFF
-,TRBJ2-1,-,TRBV6-5,TGTGCCAGCAGTGAGCTAGTCTCGACCGGAGGCTACAATGAGCAGTTCTTC,CASSELVSTGGYNEQFF
few,TRBJ2-2,-,TRBV13,TGTGCCAGCAGCTTTCAGGGGCCGGGCACCGGGGAGCTGTTTTTT,CASSFQGPGTGELFF
-,TRBJ2-2,-,TRBV5-1,TGCGCCAGCAGCTTGGCTTTCCTAGGGAACACCGGGGAGCTGTTTTTT,CASSLAFLGNTGELFF
-,TRBJ2-3,-,TRBV3-1,TGTGCCAGCAGCTCCACAGTCCCCACAGATACGCAGTATTTT,CASSSTVPTDTQYF
-,TRBJ2-1,-,TRBV5-5,TGTGCCAGCAGCTCTGGACTGATCTCCTACAATGAGCAGTTCTTC,CASSSGLISYNEQFF
few,TRBJ1-2,TRBD1,TRBV5-5,TGTGCCAGCAGCGACGGGACAGGGGCCGGCTACACCTTC,CASSDGTGAGYTF
-,TRBJ2-1,TRBD1,TRBV6-5,TGTGCCAGCAAATCGGCCGGGACAGGGGGCGATGAGCAGTTCTTC,CASKSAGTGGDEQFF
few,TRBJ2-1,-,TRBV5-1,TGCGCCAGCAGCTTGACCCCCGGGGGAGAGTTGTTCTTC,CASSLTPGGELFF
few,TRBJ2-1,TRBD1,TRBV27,TGTGCCAGTGGACAGGGGGCAATGGGTGAGCAGTTCTTC,CASGQGAMGEQFF
many,TRBJ2-3,-,TRBV20-1,TGCAGTGCTAGAGGGATATTCCAGGCCACAGATACGCAGTATTTT,CSARGIFQATDTQYF
few,TRBJ2-7,-,TRBV7-9,TGTGCCAGCAGTGGCCGGGGACCGGGAGAGCAGTACTTC,CASSGRGPGEQYF
-,TRBJ1-2,-,TRBV6-2/TRBV6-3,TGTGCCAGCAGCCCCAACAACAGGGCCACTGGCTACACCTTC,CASSPNNRATGYTF
-,TRBJ2-1,TRBD2,TRBV4-3,TGCGCCAGCAGCCTCGGACTAGCAGAAAGCAATGAGCAGTTCTTC,CASSLGLAESNEQFF
-,TRBJ1-1,-,TRBV6-5,TGTGCCAGCAGTTATGGTTATTCAGTGAACACTGAAGCTTTCTTT,CASSYGYSVNTEAFF
few,TRBJ2-3,TRBD1,TRBV15,TGTGCCACCAGCCGCCGGGACAGGGGACCAGATACGCAGTATTTT,CATSRRDRGPDTQYF
-,TRBJ2-5,TRBD1,TRBV29-1,TGCAGCGTAGTGACAGGGGGGTACCAAGAGACCCAGTACTTC,CSVVTGGYQETQYF
few,TRBJ2-1,-,TRBV5-1,TGCGCCAGCAATTGGGGAAATTACAATGAGCAGTTCTTC,CASNWGNYNEQFF
few,TRBJ1-1,-,TRBV5-1,TGCGCCAGCAGCTTGTATCTTGGGGGGAACACTGAAGCTTTCTTT,CASSLYLGGNTEAFF
-,TRBJ2-1,TRBD1,TRBV5-1,TGCGCCAGCAGCTATGACAGGGGCCGGTGGAATGAGCAGTTCTTC,CASSYDRGRWNEQFF
-,TRBJ2-5,TRBD2,TRBV2,TGTGCCAGCAGTCGCCTGACTAGCAGCGCACAAGAGACCCAGTACTTC,CASSRLTSSAQETQYF
-,TRBJ2-5,TRBD2,TRBV3-1,TGTGCCAGCACCCCGGGACTAGCGGGGCGACAAGAGACCCAGTACTTC,CASTPGLAGRQETQYF
few,TRBJ1-1,-,TRBV29-1,TGCAGCGCCGGGGGCCAGGGGTCAGGGATGAACACTGAAGCTTTCTTT,CSAGGQGSGMNTEAFF
-,TRBJ2-1,TRBD2,TRBV5-1,TGCGCCAGCAGCCAGCTAGCGGTGCGTTCGGAGCAGTTCTTC,CASSQLAVRSEQFF
few,TRBJ2-3,-,TRBV5-1,TGCGCCAGCAGCTTGATGGGGGCGAGCACAGATACGCAGTATTTT,CASSLMGASTDTQYF
-,TRBJ2-7,-,TRBV24-1,TGTGCCACCAGTGACCCGGCTTCCTACGAGCAGTACTTC,CATSDPASYEQYF
-,TRBJ2-1,TRBD2,TRBV5-1,TGCGCCAGCAGCCTGAGGACTAGCGGGAGCTTCAATGAGCAGTTCTTC,CASSLRTSGSFNEQFF
-,TRBJ2-7,TRBD1,TRBV9,TGTGCCAGCAAGGGGACAGCCTACGAGCAGTACTTC,CASKGTAYEQYF
few,TRBJ2-7,TRBD2,TRBV5-1,TGCGCCAGCAGCTTGGCCGGAGTTAGCGGGGGGTACGCGACCGAGCAGTACTTC,CASSLAGVSGGYATEQYF
-,TRBJ1-2,TRBD1,TRBV24-1,TGTGCCACCAGTGATTGGACCCGGGACAGGAACTATGGCTACACCTTC,CATSDWTRDRNYGYTF
few,TRBJ1-2,-,TRBV5-1,TGCGCCAGCAGCTTGACGGGACTCCCCGAGGGTGGCTACACCTTC,CASSLTGLPEGGYTF
few,TRBJ1-1,-,TRBV29-1,TGCAGCGTTGCGGGGGGAGACATGAACACTGAAGCTTTCTTT,CSVAGGDMNTEAFF
few,TRBJ1-2,-,TRBV6-2/TRBV6-3,TGTGCCAGCGGACGAGGGGCCTATGGCTACACCTTC,CASGRGAYGYTF
few,TRBJ2-1,-,TRBV12-3/TRBV12-4,TGTGCCAGCAGTCCCGAGGCTGATGAGCAGTTCTTC,CASSPEADEQFF
few,TRBJ2-6,TRBD1,TRBV20-1,TGCAGTGCAAAGGACAGGTTCGCTGGGGCCAACGTCCTGACTTTC,CSAKDRFAGANVLTF
many,TRBJ2-1,TRBD1,TRBV5-1,TGCGCCAGCAGCTCGGGACAGCCCACCTCCTACAATGAGCAGTTCTTC,CASSSGQPTSYNEQFF
-,TRBJ2-5,-,TRBV18,TGTGCCAGCTCACCACCCGGGGGCCTGTACCAAGAGACCCAGTACTTC,CASSPPGGLYQETQYF
-,TRBJ2-1,TRBD2,TRBV3-1,TGTGCCAGCAGCCAACGGGCTAGCGGGAGGTATCAGTTCTTC,CASSQRASGRYQFF
many,TRBJ2-1,TRBD2,TRBV12-3/TRBV12-4,TGTGCCAGCAGTCCGACTAGCCCGAGCTCCTACAATAATGAGCAGTTCTTC,CASSPTSPSSYNNEQFF
many,TRBJ2-2,-,TRBV7-9,TGTGCCAGCAGCTTAGATCCCACGGTCCCAAGGGAGCTGTTTTTT,CASSLDPTVPRELFF